The 21 T cell receptor beta chains listed next were all sequenced from one sample in a study of shared clonotypes between healthy human individuals. Sequencing was performed with immunoSEQ multiplex PCR; in TCRdb, only in-frame clones are kept and a portion is missing. The table lists 500,000 to 700,000 clones, 85% to 95% of them singletons, with about 0.11% in the top ten. Terminally differentiated effector memory CD45RA+ cells were excluded by CCR7 positive selection of CD45RO-negative cells. The source material was naive CD8+ T cells sorted from blood. The source is a woman in her twenties or thirties in good health.

This sequence joins TRBV7-3 and TRBJ2-2; TRBD2 might be the D (5 bases). From germline, CDR1 is SGHTA and CDR2 FQGTGA. CDR3 length equals 15 residues. V gave up 5 bases and J gave up 5 bases, with 15 bases separating them. The CDR3 nucleotides are TGTGCCAGCAGCCCTACGGGGTCTATTACCGGGGAGCTGTTTTTT. The encoded protein is CASSPTGSITGELFF.

This clone has a single count. V and J are TRBV28 and TRBJ1-4; D remains unclear. V was trimmed by 5 bases and J by 11 bases, leaving 18 bases between them. The germline V gene encodes CDR1 MDHEN and CDR2 SYDVKM. CDR3 length: 14 residues. CDR3 sequence (DNA): TGTGCCAGCAGTCCCCGGGGAGAGAGTGAGAAACTGTTTTTT. Amino acid sequence: CASSPRGESEKLFF.

The chain uses TRBV15 and TRBJ2-7, with a possible D match to TRBD1 (7 bases). V shed 3 bases and J shed 5 bases, with 20 bases lying between them. The V gene's germline CDR1 is LNHNV and CDR2 YYDKDF (reference sequence). The CDR3 loop spans 16 amino acids. The CDR3 sequence is CATSSDDREVYDEQYF. In nucleotides, the CDR3 is TGTGCCACCAGCAGCGATGACAGGGAGGTTTACGACGAGCAGTACTTC.

This chain joins TRBV5-8 and TRBJ2-1; unclear D gene. The CDR3 consists of 15 residues. The ends were cut back, 0 bases at V and 1 base at J, with 8 bases in the middle. Germline values: CDR1 SGHTS, CDR2 YDEGEE. The CDR3 DNA reads as TGTGCCAGCAGCTTGGTACGTTCATCCTACAATGAGCAGTTCTTC. Amino acid sequence: CASSLVRSSYNEQFF.

This chain connects TRBV28 to TRBJ2-7, with D possibly matching TRBD2 (5 bases). The V and J ends lost 5 bases and 3 bases respectively, with 11 bases between them. CDR3 length: 13 residues. CDR1 is MDHEN, CDR2 SYDVKM, per germline. The CDR3 sequence is CASSPIGLYEQYF. The CDR3, as DNA: TGTGCCAGCAGTCCTATTGGACTCTACGAGCAGTACTTC.

This chain links TRBV5-5 with TRBJ2-7; 7 bases are shared with TRBD1. The CDR3 covers 19 residues. V lost 1 base, J lost 0 bases, and 16 bases stayed unmatched. Germline V gene sequence: CDR1 SGHKS, CDR2 YYEKEE (reference sequence). The CDR3 region has the DNA TGTGCCAGCAGCTTGAATCATCGGTCCACAGGGGCCAGCTCCTACGAGCAGTACTTC. It translates to CASSLNHRSTGASSYEQYF.

This chain joins TRBV5-5 and TRBJ1-1, with D tentatively TRBD1 (5 bases). Between the trimmed V and J ends, which lost 4 bases and 6 bases, there was a span of 16 bases. Germline V gene sequence: CDR1 SGHKS, CDR2 YYEKEE (reference sequence). The CDR3 contains 14 residues. CDR3 sequence (DNA): TGTGCCAGCAGCCGCGATTACGGGGGGGCTGAAGCTTTCTTT. As protein: CASSRDYGGAEAFF.

The chain couples TRBV18 to TRBJ2-1, with 11 bases fitting TRBD2. The germline CDR1 and CDR2 sequences are KGHSH and LQKENI. The CDR3 length is 16 residues. V gave up 3 bases and J gave up 7 bases; unmatched junction bases: 8. The CDR3: CASSPGVLAGDNEQFF. The CDR3 DNA reads as TGTGCCAGCTCACCTGGCGTACTAGCGGGAGATAATGAGCAGTTCTTC.

This chain connects TRBV7-6 to TRBJ2-1; the D is unclear. The V gene's germline CDR1 is SGHVS and CDR2 FNYEAQ. V dropped 5 bases and J dropped 6 bases, with 8 bases sitting between them. This CDR3 region has 12 residues. CDR3 sequence: CASSPAGNEQFF. CDR3 bases: TGTGCCAGCAGCCCGGCAGGCAATGAGCAGTTCTTC.

The rearrangement joins TRBV15 to TRBJ2-1; D not certain. Trimming stripped 0 bases from V and 4 bases from J, with 13 bases between. The CDR3 extends over 16 amino acids. Per germline, CDR1 LNHNV and CDR2 YYDKDF (reference sequence). CDR3 amino acids: CATSRDSSDPYNEQFF. The CDR3 coding sequence is TGTGCCACCAGCAGAGATTCGAGTGACCCTTACAATGAGCAGTTCTTC.

The chain combines TRBV27 with TRBJ2-3; possibly TRBD1 for D (7 bases). Germline V lookup: CDR1 MNHEY, CDR2 SMNVEV (reference sequence). With 4 bases removed from V and 2 bases from J, the gap between germline ends came to 16 bases. This CDR3 comprises 16 residues. CDR3 sequence: CASSWGETGYTDTQYF. CDR3 DNA: TGTGCCAGCAGTTGGGGGGAGACAGGGTACACAGATACGCAGTATTTT.

This clone was seen once. The genes are TRBV4-1 and TRBJ2-1, with D perhaps TRBD2 (6 bases). Per germline, CDR1 MGHRA and CDR2 YSYEKL. V lost 3 bases to trimming and J lost 0 bases, with 12 bases between them. The CDR3 loop spans 16 amino acids. The CDR3 coding sequence is TGCGCCAGCAGCCATCCTCCGGGGGACTCCTACAATGAGCAGTTCTTC. Encoded protein: CASSHPPGDSYNEQFF.

The chain recombines TRBV28 with TRBJ1-2; no clear D gene. This CDR3 region has 14 residues. Deletions cut 5 bases from V and 1 base from J, with 11 bases between. From germline, CDR1 is MDHEN and CDR2 SYDVKM. The chain's CDR3 is CASSPQRNNYGYTF. For the CDR3, the DNA is TGTGCCAGCAGTCCTCAACGCAATAACTATGGCTACACCTTC.

The chain combines TRBV2 with TRBJ2-7, with 9 nucleotides matching TRBD1. CDR1 is SNHLY and CDR2 is FYNNEI in the germline V gene. With 8 bases clipped from V and 2 bases from J, the junction kept 10 bases outside the gene matches. There are 15 residues in the CDR3. The CDR3 loop reads CASDVAGTGTYEQYF. The CDR3 DNA reads as TGTGCCAGCGACGTAGCCGGGACAGGGACCTACGAGCAGTACTTC.

The chain uses TRBV5-6 and TRBJ2-5; TRBD1 might be the D (7 bases). The CDR3 spans 14 residues. Germline CDR1 reads SGHDT; CDR2 reads YYEEEE. V lost 4 bases and J lost 4, with 14 bases in between. This CDR3 reads CASSGDREVETQYF. The CDR3 DNA follows: TGTGCCAGCAGCGGCGACAGGGAGGTAGAGACCCAGTACTTC.

The V and J genes are TRBV5-1 and TRBJ1-3, with D uncertain. The CDR3 sequence is 17 residues long. V lost 4 bases to trimming and J lost 3 bases, with 20 bases between them. Germline assignment: CDR1 SGHRS and CDR2 YFSETQ. CDR3 nucleotides: TGCGCCAGCAGCCGTGAGAGGAGGGCCGTCGGTGGAAACACCATATATTTT. Protein sequence: CASSRERRAVGGNTIYF.

The V gene is TRBV5-8, the J gene TRBJ2-7; D is unclear. Germline V CDR1 and CDR2: SGHTS, YDEGEE. CDR3 length equals 13 residues. V lost 1 base and J 3 bases, leaving 8 bases between the germline ends. CDR3 amino acids: CASSLSADYEQYF. The CDR3 coding sequence is TGTGCCAGCAGCTTGTCGGCAGACTACGAGCAGTACTTC. Supplemented by reference TRBV5-8 and TRBJ2-7, the full variable domain reads EAGVTQSPTHLIKTRGQQATLRCSPISGHTSVYWYQQALGLGLQFLLWYDEGEERNRGNFPPRFSGRQFPNYSSELNVNALELEDSALYLCASSLSADYEQYFGPGTRLTVT.

This clone was counted a single time. The V call is TRBV27, the J call TRBJ1-1; D not resolved. V was clipped by 2 bases and J by 1 base, with 5 bases between them. CDR1 and CDR2 from the germline V gene are MNHEY and SMNVEV (reference sequence). CDR3 length: 13 residues. Here the CDR3 reads CASSLRTNTEAFF. CDR3 DNA sequence: TGTGCCAGCAGTTTACGGACGAACACTGAAGCTTTCTTT.

The CDR3 DNA follows: TGCAGCGTATTGGACGGACTGGGTGAAGCTTTCTTT. Its translation is CSVLDGLGEAFF. The V gene is TRBV29-1, the J gene TRBJ1-1; no definite D call. Germline lookup yields CDR1 SQVTM and CDR2 ANQGSEA. The CDR3 sequence is 12 residues long. V was clipped by 6 bases and J by 7 bases, with 15 bases between them. Drawing the rest from reference TRBV29-1 and TRBJ1-1, the complete variable domain is SAVISQKPSRDICQRGTSLTIQCQVDSQVTMMFWYRQQPGQSLTLIATANQGSEATYESGFVIDKFPISRPNLTFSTLTVSNMSPEDSSIYLCSVLDGLGEAFFGQGTRLTVV.

This chain connects TRBV5-6 to TRBJ2-4; 9 positions agree with TRBD1. Unmatched junction bases numbered 14, after V lost 1 base and J lost 9 bases. This CDR3 contains 17 residues. Germline lookup yields CDR1 SGHDT and CDR2 YYEEEE. This CDR3 reads CASSLSGRDRDVGIQYF. CDR3 DNA sequence: TGTGCCAGCAGCTTGAGCGGCAGGGACAGGGATGTTGGCATTCAGTACTTC.

The rearrangement joins TRBV15 to TRBJ2-7; TRBD1 aligns across 10 bases. This CDR3 is 16 amino acids long. Per the germline V gene, CDR1 is LNHNV and CDR2 is YYDKDF (reference sequence). V gave up 6 bases and J gave up 2 bases; unmatched junction bases: 10. CDR3 DNA sequence: TGTGCCACCAGTTCGTTTGACAGGGGGCTAGCCTACGAGCAGTACTTC. It specifies CATSSFDRGLAYEQYF. The whole variable domain, remainder taken from reference TRBV15 and TRBJ2-7, is DAMVIQNPRYQVTQFGKPVTLSCSQTLNHNVMYWYQQKSSQAPKLLFHYYDKDFNNEADTPDNFQSRRPNTSFCFLDIRSPGLGDTAMYLCATSSFDRGLAYEQYFGPGTRLTVT.